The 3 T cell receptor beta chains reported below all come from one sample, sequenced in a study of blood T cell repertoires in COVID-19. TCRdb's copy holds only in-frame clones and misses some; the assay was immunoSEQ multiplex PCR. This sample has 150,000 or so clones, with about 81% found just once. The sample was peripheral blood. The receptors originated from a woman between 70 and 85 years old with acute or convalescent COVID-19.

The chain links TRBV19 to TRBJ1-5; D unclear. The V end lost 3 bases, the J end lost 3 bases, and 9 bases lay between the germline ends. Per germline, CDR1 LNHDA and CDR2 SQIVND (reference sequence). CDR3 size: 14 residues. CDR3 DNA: TGTGCCAGTAGTATTGGTCAGGTCAATCAGCCCCAGCATTTT. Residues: CASSIGQVNQPQHF.

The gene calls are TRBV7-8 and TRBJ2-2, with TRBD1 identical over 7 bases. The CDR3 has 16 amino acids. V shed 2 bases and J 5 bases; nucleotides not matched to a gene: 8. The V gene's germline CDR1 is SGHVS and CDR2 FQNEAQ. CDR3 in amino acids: CASSLTQGIGTGELFF. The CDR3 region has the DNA TGTGCCAGCAGCTTAACACAGGGGATAGGTACCGGGGAGCTGTTTTTT.

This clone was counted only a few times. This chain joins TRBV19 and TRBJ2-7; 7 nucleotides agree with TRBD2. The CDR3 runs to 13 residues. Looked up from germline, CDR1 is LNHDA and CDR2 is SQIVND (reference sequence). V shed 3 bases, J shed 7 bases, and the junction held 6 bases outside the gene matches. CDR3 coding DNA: TGTGCCAGTAGTATCGGGCGGGAGAAAGAGCAGTACTTC. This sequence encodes CASSIGREKEQYF.